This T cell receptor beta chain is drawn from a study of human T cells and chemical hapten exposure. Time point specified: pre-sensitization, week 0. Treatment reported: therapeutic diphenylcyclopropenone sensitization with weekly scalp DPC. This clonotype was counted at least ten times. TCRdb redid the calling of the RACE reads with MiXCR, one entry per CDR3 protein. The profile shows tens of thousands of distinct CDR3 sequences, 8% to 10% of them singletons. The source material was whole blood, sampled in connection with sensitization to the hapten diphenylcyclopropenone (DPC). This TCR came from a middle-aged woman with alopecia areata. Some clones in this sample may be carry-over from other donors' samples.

The CDR3 loop is CASSKETGGNQPQHF. DNA of the CDR3: TGTGCCAGCAGTAAGGAGACAGGTGGAAATCAGCCCCAGCATTTT. V gene TRBV12-3 or TRBV12-4 combines with J gene TRBJ1-5; tentatively, D is TRBD1 (6 bases). This CDR3 has 15 residues. V was shortened by 5 bases and J by 4 bases, with 15 bases between the two germline ends.